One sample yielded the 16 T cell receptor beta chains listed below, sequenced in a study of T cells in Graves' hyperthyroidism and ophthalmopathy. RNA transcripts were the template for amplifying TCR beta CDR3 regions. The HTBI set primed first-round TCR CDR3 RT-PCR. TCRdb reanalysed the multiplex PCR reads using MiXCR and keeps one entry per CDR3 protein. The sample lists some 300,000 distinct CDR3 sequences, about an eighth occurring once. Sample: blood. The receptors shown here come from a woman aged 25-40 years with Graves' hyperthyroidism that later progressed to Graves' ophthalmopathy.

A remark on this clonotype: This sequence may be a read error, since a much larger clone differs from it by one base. CDR3: CASSEARGMLFHGYTF. Here the CDR3 DNA reads TGTGCCAGCAGTGAAGCAAGGGGGATGCTTTTCCATGGCTACACCTTC. This chain uses TRBV2 with TRBJ1-2; D possibly corresponds to TRBD1 (6 bases). From germline, CDR1 is SNHLY and CDR2 FYNNEI. The V gene lost 0 bases and the J gene lost 6 bases, with 17 bases spanning the gap. The CDR3 runs 16 residues.

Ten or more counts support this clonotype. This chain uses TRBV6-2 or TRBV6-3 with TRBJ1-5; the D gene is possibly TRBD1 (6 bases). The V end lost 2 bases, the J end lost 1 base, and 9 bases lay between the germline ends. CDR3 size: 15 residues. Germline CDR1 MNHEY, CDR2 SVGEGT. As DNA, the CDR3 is TGTGCCAGCAGTTACAGGCAGGGGAGCAATCAGCCCCAGCATTTT. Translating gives CASSYRQGSNQPQHF.

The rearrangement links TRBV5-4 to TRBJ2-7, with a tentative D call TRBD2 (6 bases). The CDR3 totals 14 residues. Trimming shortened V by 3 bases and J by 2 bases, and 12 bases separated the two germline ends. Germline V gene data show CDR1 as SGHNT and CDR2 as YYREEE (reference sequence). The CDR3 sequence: CASSSGSSTYEQYF. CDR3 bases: TGTGCCAGCAGCTCCGGGAGCTCGACCTACGAGCAGTACTTC.

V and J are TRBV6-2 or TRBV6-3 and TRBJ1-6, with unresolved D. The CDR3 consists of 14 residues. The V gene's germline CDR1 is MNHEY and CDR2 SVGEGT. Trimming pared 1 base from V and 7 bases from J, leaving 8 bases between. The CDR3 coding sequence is TGTGCCAGCAGTTACTTCCGGGAAAATTCACCCCTCCACTTT. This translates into CASSYFRENSPLHF.

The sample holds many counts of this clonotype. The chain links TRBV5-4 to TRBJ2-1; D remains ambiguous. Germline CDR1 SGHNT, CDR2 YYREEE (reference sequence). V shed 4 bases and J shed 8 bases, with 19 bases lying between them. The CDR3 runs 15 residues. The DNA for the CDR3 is TGTGCCAGCAGCCCCGCTCCACTAATGTCACATGAGCAGTTCTTC. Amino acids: CASSPAPLMSHEQFF.

The CDR3 sequence: CASSELRTAGDQELFF. The CDR3 nucleotides are TGTGCCAGCAGTGAACTCCGTACAGCTGGGGATCAAGAACTGTTTTTT. The chain is built from TRBV25-1 and TRBJ1-4; D uncertain. The germline CDR1 and CDR2 sequences are MGHDK and SYGVNS. V gave up 2 bases and J gave up 12 bases, with 22 bases separating them. CDR3 length: 16 amino acids. The whole variable domain, remainder taken from reference TRBV25-1 and TRBJ1-4, is EADIYQTPRYLVIGTGKKITLECSQTMGHDKMYWYQQDPGMELHLIHYSYGVNSTEKGDLSSESTVSRIRTEHFPLTLESARPSHTSQYLCASSELRTAGDQELFFGSGTQLSVL.

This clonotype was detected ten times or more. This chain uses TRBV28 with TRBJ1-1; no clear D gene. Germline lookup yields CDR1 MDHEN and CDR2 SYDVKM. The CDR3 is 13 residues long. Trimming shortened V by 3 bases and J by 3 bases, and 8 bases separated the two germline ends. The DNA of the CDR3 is TGTGCCAGCAGTTTCGGCTTGGACACTGAAGCTTTCTTT. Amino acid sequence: CASSFGLDTEAFF.

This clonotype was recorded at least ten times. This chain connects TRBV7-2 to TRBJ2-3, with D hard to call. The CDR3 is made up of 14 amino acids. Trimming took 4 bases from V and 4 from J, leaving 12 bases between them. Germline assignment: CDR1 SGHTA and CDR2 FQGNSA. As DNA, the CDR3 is TGTGCCAGCAGCTCGACGGGCCGGGCAGATACGCAGTATTTT. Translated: CASSSTGRADTQYF.

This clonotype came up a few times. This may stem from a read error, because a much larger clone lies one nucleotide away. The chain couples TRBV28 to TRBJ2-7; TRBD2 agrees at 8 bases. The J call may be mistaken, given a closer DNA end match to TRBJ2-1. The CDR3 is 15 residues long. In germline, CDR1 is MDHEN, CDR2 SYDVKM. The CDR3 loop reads CASSRSGSLSYEQFF. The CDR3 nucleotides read TGTGCCAGCAGCCGAAGCGGGAGTCTTTCCTACGAGCAGTTCTTC.

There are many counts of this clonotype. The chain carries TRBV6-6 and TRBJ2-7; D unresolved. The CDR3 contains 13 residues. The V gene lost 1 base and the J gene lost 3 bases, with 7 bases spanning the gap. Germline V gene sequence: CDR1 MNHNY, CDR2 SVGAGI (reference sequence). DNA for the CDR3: TGTGCCAGCAGTTACTTGGCAGACTACGAGCAGTACTTC. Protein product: CASSYLADYEQYF.

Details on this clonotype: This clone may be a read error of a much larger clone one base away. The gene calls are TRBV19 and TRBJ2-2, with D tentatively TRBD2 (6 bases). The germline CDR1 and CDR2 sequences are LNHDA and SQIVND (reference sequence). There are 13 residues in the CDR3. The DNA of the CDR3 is TGTGCCACCCTTAGCGGAAGCACCGGGGGGCTGTTTTTT. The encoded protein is CATLSGSTGGLFF. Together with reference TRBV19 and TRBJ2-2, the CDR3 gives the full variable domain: DGGITQSPKYLFRKEGQNVTLSCEQNLNHDAMYWYRQDPGQGLRLIYYSQIVNDFQKGDIAEGYSVSREKKESFPLTVTSAQKNPTAFYLCATLSGSTGGLFFGEGSRLTVL.

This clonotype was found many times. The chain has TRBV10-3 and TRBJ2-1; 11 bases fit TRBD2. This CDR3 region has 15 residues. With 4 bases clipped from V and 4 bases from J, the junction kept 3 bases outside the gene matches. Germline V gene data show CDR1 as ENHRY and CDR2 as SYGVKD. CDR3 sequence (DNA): TGTGCCATCAGTGGGGGGACTAGCGGATACAATGAGCAGTTCTTC. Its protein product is CAISGGTSGYNEQFF.

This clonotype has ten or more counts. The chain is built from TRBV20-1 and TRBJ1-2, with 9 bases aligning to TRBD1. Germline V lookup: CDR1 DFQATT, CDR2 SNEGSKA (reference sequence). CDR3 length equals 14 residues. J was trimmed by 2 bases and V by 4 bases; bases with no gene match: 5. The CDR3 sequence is CSATPGTGNYGYTF. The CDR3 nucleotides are TGCAGTGCTACGCCCGGGACAGGGAACTATGGCTACACCTTC.

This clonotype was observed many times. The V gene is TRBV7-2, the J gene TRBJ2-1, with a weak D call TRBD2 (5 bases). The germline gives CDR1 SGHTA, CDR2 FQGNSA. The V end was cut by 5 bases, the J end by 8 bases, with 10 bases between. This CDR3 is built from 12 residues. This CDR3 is CASSPTRHEQFF. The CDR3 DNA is TGTGCCAGCAGCCCTACTAGACATGAGCAGTTCTTC.

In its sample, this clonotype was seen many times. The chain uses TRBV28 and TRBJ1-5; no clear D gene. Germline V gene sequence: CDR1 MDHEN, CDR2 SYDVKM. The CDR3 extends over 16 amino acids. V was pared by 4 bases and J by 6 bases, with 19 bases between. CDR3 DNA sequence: TGTGCCAGCAGTTCGGGTAGGACTCTATATCCTCAGCCCCAGCATTTT. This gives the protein CASSSGRTLYPQPQHF. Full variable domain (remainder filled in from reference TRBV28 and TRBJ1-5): DVKVTQSSRYLVKRTGEKVFLECVQDMDHENMFWYRQDPGLGLRLIYFSYDVKMKEKGDIPEGYSVSREKKERFSLILESASTNQTSMYLCASSSGRTLYPQPQHFGDGTRLSIL.

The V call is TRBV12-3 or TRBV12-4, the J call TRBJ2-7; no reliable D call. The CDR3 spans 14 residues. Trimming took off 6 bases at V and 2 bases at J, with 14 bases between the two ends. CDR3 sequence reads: CASSQELDPYEQYF. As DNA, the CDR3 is TGTGCCAGCAGCCAAGAGCTGGACCCCTACGAGCAGTACTTC.